This T cell receptor beta chain was profiled in a study of pediatric ulcerative colitis. Study-level findings and limits: Blood samples from a couple of patients yielded substantially fewer templates and were excluded from blood-rectal overlap analysis. Repertoires came from total lymphocyte DNA, not specific subsets.

Concerning this clone: Its cognate antigen is unknown.

V was clipped by 0 bases and J by 2 bases, with 2 bases between them. The CDR3 is made up of 11 amino acids. Germline loops: CDR1 GTSNPN, CDR2 SVGIG (reference sequence). Sequencing used immunoSEQ multiplex PCR; TCRdb keeps in-frame clones, though not all of them. Here the sample spans about 32,000 clones, approximately 78% being singletons. This TCR was sampled from a boy between 10 and 17 years old with severe ulcerative colitis. Source material: blood. This sequence joins TRBV30 and TRBJ2-7, with D hard to call. CDR3 in DNA: TGTGCCTGGAGTGTAACCTACGAGCAGTACTTC. Translated, it gives CAWSVTYEQYF.